Below are 21 T cell receptor beta chains sequenced from a single sample in a study of OX40 agonist ivuxolimab in advanced cancers. Receptor amplification or capture employed the immunoSEQ multiplex PCR assay. TCRdb carries this immuneACCESS record with in-frame sequences only. Its versions omit some clonotypes, under half of them owing to an unresolved V gene in the studies checked, with the rest unexplained. Here the sample has fewer than 90,000 clones; 85% to 90% occur a single time. The ten largest clonotypes hold 2% to 3% of the sample. This material consisted of CD4+ or CD8+ T cells sorted from blood, taken in a trial of the OX40 agonist ivuxolimab. These receptors originate from an adult with an advanced solid tumor such as melanoma, head and neck, liver or kidney cancer.

The CDR3 region is CASSLITYNSPLHF. The CDR3 nucleotides are TGTGCCAGCAGCTTGATTACCTATAATTCACCCCTCCACTTT. The V and J genes are TRBV5-6 and TRBJ1-6; no firm D call. Trimming cost V 1 base and J 2 bases, with 4 bases left between them. Germline CDR1 and CDR2: SGHDT and YYEEEE. The CDR3 has 14 amino acids.

The chain couples TRBV7-2 to TRBJ1-6, with TRBD1 identical over 10 bases. CDR3 length: 16 amino acids. The ends lost 5 bases at V and 7 bases at J; junction bases unmatched: 8. Germline V lookup: CDR1 SGHTA, CDR2 FQGNSA. CDR3 in amino acids: CASSQEPGQGNSPLHF. The CDR3 DNA is TGTGCCAGCAGCCAAGAACCGGGACAGGGGAATTCACCCCTCCACTTT.

The DNA of the CDR3 is TGTGCCAGTAGTATAGATTCCCGGGCCTCAGGCGACACCATATATTTT. Its protein is CASSIDSRASGDTIYF. This chain links TRBV19 with TRBJ1-3; D gene ambiguous. Trimming took 0 bases from V and 8 from J, leaving 17 bases between them. From germline, CDR1 is LNHDA and CDR2 SQIVND (reference sequence). The CDR3 contains 16 residues. The full variable domain, rest sourced from reference TRBV19 and TRBJ1-3, is DGGITQSPKYLFRKEGQNVTLSCEQNLNHDAMYWYRQDPGQGLRLIYYSQIVNDFQKGDIAEGYSVSREKKESFPLTVTSAQKNPTAFYLCASSIDSRASGDTIYFGEGSWLTVV.

The rearrangement uses TRBV10-3 and TRBJ2-1; possibly TRBD1 for D (5 bases). V lost 1 base to trimming and J lost 5 bases, with 12 bases between them. Germline values: CDR1 ENHRY, CDR2 SYGVKD. This CDR3 region has 15 residues. The CDR3 is CAISEFRGKDNEQFF. The CDR3 nucleotides are TGTGCCATCAGTGAGTTTAGGGGAAAAGACAATGAGCAGTTCTTC.

The chain combines TRBV5-1 with TRBJ2-3, with 9 bases identical to TRBD1. CDR3 size: 13 residues. Looked up from germline, CDR1 is SGHRS and CDR2 is YFSETQ. With 7 bases clipped from V and 4 bases from J, the junction kept 4 bases outside the gene matches. The CDR3 nucleotides are TGCGCCAGCTCCGACAGGGGGGCAGATACGCAGTATTTT. This translates into CASSDRGADTQYF.

The chain recombines TRBV18 with TRBJ2-1; possible D gene TRBD2, 5 bases. The CDR3 contains 14 residues. Germline V gives CDR1 KGHSH, CDR2 LQKENI. V gave up 0 bases and J gave up 6 bases, with 9 bases separating them. CDR3 residues: CASSPPWEFNEQFF. The CDR3 DNA reads as TGTGCCAGCTCACCACCGTGGGAGTTCAATGAGCAGTTCTTC.

The V call is TRBV11-3, the J call TRBJ1-1, with D possibly matching TRBD1 (6 bases). The CDR3 is 13 residues long. V was trimmed by 4 bases and J by 1 base, leaving 7 bases between them. Germline V gives CDR1 SGHNT, CDR2 YENEEA. The CDR3 DNA is TGTGCCAGCAGCTGGGGACAGAACACTGAAGCTTTCTTT. It encodes CASSWGQNTEAFF.

V usage is TRBV7-2 and J usage is TRBJ2-5; D might be TRBD1 or TRBD2, each matching 6 bases. V shed 1 base and J shed 4 bases, with 10 bases lying between them. The germline gives CDR1 SGHTA, CDR2 FQGNSA. The CDR3 covers 14 residues. The CDR3, as DNA: TGTGCCAGCAGCTTAGTGGGGGGCGCAGAGACCCAGTACTTC. It translates to CASSLVGGAETQYF.

The sample holds one count of this clone. J is TRBJ2-3 and V is TRBV28; TRBD2 might be the D (5 bases). CDR1 is MDHEN and CDR2 is SYDVKM in the germline V gene. The CDR3 contains 14 residues. The V end lost 2 bases, the J end lost 3 bases, and 9 bases lay between the germline ends. The CDR3 loop reads CASSLGWETDTQYF. CDR3 DNA: TGTGCCAGCAGTTTAGGGTGGGAGACAGATACGCAGTATTTT.

V gene TRBV28 combines with J gene TRBJ2-7, with TRBD2 matching 10 bases. CDR1 and CDR2 from the germline V gene are MDHEN and SYDVKM. Trimming cost V 3 bases and J 2 bases; bases outside gene matches: 7. The CDR3 has 16 amino acids. The CDR3 sequence: CASSFGRTSGTYEQYF. The CDR3 DNA reads TGTGCCAGCAGTTTCGGAAGGACTAGCGGCACCTACGAGCAGTACTTC.

The chain joins TRBV7-8 to TRBJ1-1; D is undetermined. Germline loops: CDR1 SGHVS, CDR2 FQNEAQ. V lost 5 bases, J lost 2 bases, and 12 bases lay in between. CDR3 length equals 14 residues. The chain's CDR3 is CASSPREGNTEAFF. The CDR3, as DNA: TGTGCCAGCAGCCCGAGGGAGGGTAACACTGAAGCTTTCTTT.

This clone has just a few counts. J is TRBJ1-6 and V is TRBV6-6, with D perhaps matching TRBD1 (6 bases). Trimming took 8 bases from V and 7 from J, leaving 9 bases between them. The CDR3 is made up of 12 amino acids. Germline V gene lookup returns CDR1 MNHNY and CDR2 SVGAGI (reference sequence). CDR3 in DNA: TGTGCCAGCGGGGGCGGCAATTCACCCCTCCACTTT. This sequence encodes CASGGGNSPLHF.

The chain joins TRBV19 to TRBJ1-4; D possibly corresponds to TRBD1 (6 bases). V shed 5 bases and J shed 0 bases, with 19 bases lying between them. CDR3 length: 18 residues. The germline gives CDR1 LNHDA, CDR2 SQIVND (reference sequence). The CDR3 is CASSAQGPGSATNEKLFF. The CDR3 nucleotides read TGTGCCAGTAGTGCCCAGGGGCCGGGGTCTGCAACTAATGAAAAACTGTTTTTT.

The J gene is TRBJ2-3, the V gene TRBV29-1; the match to TRBD1 covers 7 bases. The germline CDR1 and CDR2 sequences are SQVTM and ANQGSEA. Germline trimming cut 3 bases from V and 2 bases from J; bases unmatched to any gene: 2. This CDR3 has 13 residues. The CDR3 loop reads CSVEGQYTDTQYF. The CDR3 coding sequence is TGCAGCGTTGAGGGACAGTACACAGATACGCAGTATTTT.

The chain carries TRBV15 and TRBJ2-5; 7 nucleotides match TRBD1. This CDR3 spans 14 amino acids. V was clipped by 6 bases and J by 2 bases; unmatched bases: 6. Germline CDR1 is LNHNV and CDR2 is YYDKDF (reference sequence). This CDR3 reads CATSQQGTQETQYF. CDR3 coding DNA: TGTGCCACCAGTCAACAGGGGACACAAGAGACCCAGTACTTC.

The rearrangement uses TRBV10-3 and TRBJ2-3, with 11 bases lining up with TRBD1. The germline V gene encodes CDR1 ENHRY and CDR2 SYGVKD. This CDR3 spans 18 amino acids. J lost 5 bases, V lost 0 bases, and 10 bases had no gene match. In DNA, the CDR3 is TGTGCCATCAGTGAGTCGAGGATGGGACAGGGGGTGAGAGATACGCAGTATTTT. Amino acid sequence: CAISESRMGQGVRDTQYF.

V usage is TRBV5-4 and J usage is TRBJ2-3; D not resolved. This CDR3 is 13 amino acids long. From germline, CDR1 is SGHNT and CDR2 YYREEE (reference sequence). The germline V and J ends were trimmed by 4 bases and 14 bases, with 20 bases remaining between them. The CDR3 is CASSPTDPPRLYF. CDR3 bases: TGTGCCAGCAGCCCAACAGACCCCCCGCGACTGTATTTT.

The genes are TRBV5-5 and TRBJ1-6; no clear D gene. The CDR3 length is 16 residues. Trimming took off 4 bases at V and 6 bases at J, with 17 bases between the two ends. Germline assignment: CDR1 SGHKS and CDR2 YYEKEE (reference sequence). The CDR3: CASSEAGDGFNSPLHF. CDR3 bases: TGTGCCAGCAGCGAGGCCGGCGACGGATTTAATTCACCCCTCCACTTT.

CDR3 loop: CASSTRGRNTEAFF. DNA of the CDR3: TGTGCCAGCAGCACAAGAGGGCGGAACACTGAAGCTTTCTTT. The chain is built from TRBV7-9 and TRBJ1-1; D uncertain. V lost 5 bases to trimming and J lost 1 base, with 11 bases between them. CDR3 length: 14 residues. From germline, CDR1 is SEHNR and CDR2 FQNEAQ (reference sequence).

The rearrangement links TRBV25-1 to TRBJ2-6; D remains unclear. Trimming took 4 bases from V and 4 from J, leaving 8 bases between them. In germline, CDR1 is MGHDK, CDR2 SYGVNS. The CDR3 extends over 14 amino acids. The CDR3 is CASSVVSGANVLTF. The CDR3, as DNA: TGTGCCAGCAGTGTTGTTTCGGGGGCCAACGTCCTGACTTTC.

The V gene is TRBV19, the J gene TRBJ1-1; 8 bases map to TRBD1. V trimming: 7 bases; J trimming: 7 bases; junction bases outside the gene matches: 8. Germline CDR1 reads LNHDA; CDR2 reads SQIVND (reference sequence). The CDR3 sequence is 13 residues long. In nucleotides, the CDR3 is TGTGCCAGTAAGTTAGGACAGGGCAATGAAGCTTTCTTT. As protein: CASKLGQGNEAFF.